This TCR beta chain was obtained from a study of cytomegalovirus exposure and HLA in healthy donors. Concerning this clone: Its specificity is unknown.

Regarding the study as a whole: Indistinguishability led to the exclusion of some V segments, TRBV6-2 and TRBV6-3 included.

Losses at the gene ends were 6 bases for V and 5 bases for J; bases not matched to a gene: 4. Germline CDR1 MNHEY, CDR2 SMNVEV (reference sequence). The CDR3 covers 13 residues. Vbeta (60) and Jbeta (13) primers were used in the PCR. Methods used by the authors: Later analysis identified approximately 88 million unique TCR beta chains, 9 million to 12 million shared. Profiled with immunoSEQ multiplex PCR; TCRdb holds only in-frame clones, not every one. From that table come the V and J calls and clone size; the DNA was used to work out D and trimming. The sample carries 95,000 to 130,000 clones, roughly 79% recorded once.

This chain uses TRBV27 with TRBJ2-5; 9 positions match TRBD1. The sequenced sample was PBMCs. This receptor was taken from a woman aged 25 to 45 in good health and CMV-seronegative. The CDR3 DNA reads as TGTGCCAGCAGAAGGACAGGGGCGGAGACCCAGTACTTC. The encoded protein is CASRRTGAETQYF.